What follows is one T cell receptor beta chain and its context. TCR beta CDR3 was amplified from genomic DNA by two-round multiplex PCR. Primers specific to each TRBV and TRBJ gene drove first-round PCR. TCRdb reprocessed the multiplex PCR reads via MiXCR and lists one record per CDR3 protein. The sample lists more than 30,000 distinct CDR3 sequences; about 32% were seen once. This sample was taken from a study of prognosis after radiotherapy for stage I lung cancer. Across the whole study: Patients with newly diagnosed primary stage I lung tumors numbered about 15, with about 5 others having oligometastatic NSCLC after surgical resection of the primary tumor. Stereotactic body radiotherapy was never combined with concurrent therapy in any patient.

Germline CDR1 reads MDHEN; CDR2 reads SYDVKM. V lost 6 bases to trimming and J lost 3 bases, with 17 bases between them. The CDR3 covers 15 residues. This TCR came from a donor over 45 with non-small cell lung cancer. Sequences were derived from PBMCs, sampled before or after stereotactic body radiation therapy (not recorded which). This chain links TRBV28 with TRBJ2-5; D unresolved. CDR3 bases: TGTGCCAGCAGGAAAAGTGTGGGGATGAAAGAGACCCAGTACTTC. This gives the protein CASRKSVGMKETQYF. Looking up the rest from reference TRBV28 and TRBJ2-5 gives the full variable domain: DVKVTQSSRYLVKRTGEKVFLECVQDMDHENMFWYRQDPGLGLRLIYFSYDVKMKEKGDIPEGYSVSREKKERFSLILESASTNQTSMYLCASRKSVGMKETQYFGPGTRLLVL.